This paragraph reports one TCR beta chain. The sample originates from a study of blood T cell repertoires in COVID-19. Study overall: Whether acute or convalescent, the COVID-19 samples came from the United States, Italy and Spain. Sample material is recorded as cDNA or gDNA derived from T cells, B-cell-depleted T cells, or PBMCs.

Germline lookup yields CDR1 MDHEN and CDR2 SYDVKM. The CDR3 has 14 residues. The V end was cut by 8 bases, the J end by 7 bases, with 18 bases between. In the original processing: How many nucleated cells were present was estimated from reference gene primer amplification. Assay used: immunoSEQ multiplex PCR; TCRdb lists only in-frame clones, some missing. V and J calls and clone size are given by that table; D and trimming were obtained from the DNA. The data show a few hundred thousand clones, about 90% seen once. The sample was peripheral blood. The receptor was isolated from a man aged 35 to 55 with acute or convalescent COVID-19. The rearrangement links TRBV28 to TRBJ1-5, with D possibly TRBD1 on 5 matching bases. The CDR3 region is CASGGGDLRQPQHF. DNA of the CDR3: TGTGCCAGCGGGGGAGGGGATTTGAGGCAGCCCCAGCATTTT. The full variable domain, with the rest looked up from reference TRBV28 and TRBJ1-5, is DVKVTQSSRYLVKRTGEKVFLECVQDMDHENMFWYRQDPGLGLRLIYFSYDVKMKEKGDIPEGYSVSREKKERFSLILESASTNQTSMYLCASGGGDLRQPQHFGDGTRLSIL.